Listed below are T cell receptor beta chains from one sample, sequenced in a study of blood T cell repertoires in COVID-19. TCRdb keeps only in-frame clones here, not all; method: immunoSEQ multiplex PCR. The sample has 25,000 to 30,000 clones, about nine tenths seen once; the top ten hold less than 10%. Sequences were obtained from peripheral blood. The receptors come from a man between 45 and 60 years old with active COVID-19. The CDR3 runs from the conserved cysteine through the conserved F or W. The order of the fields is V gene, CDR3 length, J gene, clone size, D gene, CDR3 protein, CDR3 DNA. A D gene is named only where the DNA matches it firmly. A clone size is listed for some rows: how often the clone was seen (once, few, many), or a class if it is expanded.

TRBV27	12	TRBJ2-1	-	TRBD1	CASRQGAVEQFF	TGTGCCAGCAGGCAGGGGGCGGTTGAGCAGTTCTTC
TRBV7-6	13	TRBJ2-1	-	TRBD2	CASSLVRGGEQFF	TGTGCCAGCAGCTTAGTGCGGGGGGGTGAGCAGTTCTTC
TRBV10-2	20	TRBJ2-1	-	-	CASSSVPGHGVMVSYNEQFF	TGCGCCAGCAGTTCTGTTCCGGGACACGGGGTTATGGTTTCCTACAATGAGCAGTTCTTC
TRBV20-1	15	TRBJ2-1	-	TRBD2	CSASSYAGDYNEQFF	TGCAGTGCTAGTAGTTACGCGGGAGATTACAATGAGCAGTTCTTC
TRBV12-5	15	TRBJ1-2	-	-	CASGLVHGDFYGYTF	TGTGCTAGTGGTTTGGTACACGGGGACTTCTATGGCTACACCTTC
TRBV6-1	16	TRBJ1-5	-	-	CASSDTTGYINQPQHF	TGTGCCAGCAGTGATACAACAGGGTATATCAATCAGCCCCAGCATTTT
TRBV12-3/TRBV12-4	13	TRBJ2-2	-	TRBD1	CASSPTGTGELFF	TGTGCCAGCAGTCCGACAGGGACCGGGGAGCTGTTTTTT
TRBV24-1	15	TRBJ2-3	-	-	CATSDPVRDTDTQYF	TGTGCCACCAGTGACCCCGTCCGGGACACAGATACGCAGTATTTT
TRBV6-2/TRBV6-3	16	TRBJ2-5	-	TRBD2	CASSSLAGEGQETQYF	TGTGCCAGCAGTTCTCTAGCGGGAGAGGGTCAGGAGACCCAGTACTTC
TRBV7-3	16	TRBJ1-6	-	TRBD1	CASSLLGGGQGSPLHF	TGTGCCAGCAGTTTACTCGGAGGGGGCCAGGGTTCACCCCTCCACTTT
TRBV4-2	16	TRBJ1-1	-	-	CASSHPAQGLNTEAFF	TGTGCCAGCAGCCACCCCGCACAGGGTTTGAACACTGAAGCTTTCTTT
TRBV24-1	18	TRBJ2-5	-	TRBD2	CATSDLGTSGSVRETQYF	TGTGCCACCAGTGATTTGGGGACTAGCGGGAGTGTTAGAGAGACCCAGTACTTC
TRBV6-6	18	TRBJ2-2	-	TRBD2	CASSPPGGLAGVGGELFF	TGTGCCAGCAGTCCTCCCGGCGGACTAGCGGGTGTCGGAGGGGAGCTGTTTTTT
TRBV13	14	TRBJ2-1	-	TRBD2	CASSPQGLAIEQFF	TGTGCCAGCAGCCCCCAGGGACTAGCGATTGAGCAGTTCTTC
TRBV6-1	13	TRBJ2-5	-	-	CASHQGDQETQYF	TGTGCCTCCCATCAAGGGGACCAAGAGACCCAGTACTTC
TRBV6-2/TRBV6-3	14	TRBJ2-7	once	-	CASSYSPGSYEQYF	TGTGCCAGCAGTTACAGTCCGGGGAGCTACGAGCAGTACTTC
TRBV19	15	TRBJ1-5	-	-	CASSIRPGSNQPQHF	TGTGCCAGTAGTATTCGTCCAGGCTCTAATCAGCCCCAGCATTTT
TRBV2	14	TRBJ1-1	-	-	CASSTYTEVTEAFF	TGTGCCAGCAGTACGTATACGGAGGTCACTGAAGCTTTCTTT
TRBV3-1/TRBV3-2	14	TRBJ2-1	-	TRBD2	CASSQRAGDNEQFF	TGTGCCAGCAGCCAAAGAGCGGGGGACAATGAGCAGTTCTTC
TRBV7-9	14	TRBJ1-6	-	-	CASSFYSTNSPLHF	TGTGCCAGCAGCTTTTACAGCACAAATTCACCCCTCCACTTT
TRBV11-2	15	TRBJ1-1	-	-	CASSLGPFRDTEAFF	TGTGCCAGCAGCTTAGGTCCGTTCAGGGATACTGAAGCTTTCTTT
TRBV27	16	TRBJ2-1	-	-	CASSLTYSPSYNEQFF	TGTGCCAGCAGTTTAACCTACAGCCCCTCCTACAATGAGCAGTTCTTC
TRBV27	15	TRBJ1-5	-	TRBD1	CASRNTGAYNQPQHF	TGTGCCAGCAGAAACACAGGGGCGTACAATCAGCCCCAGCATTTT